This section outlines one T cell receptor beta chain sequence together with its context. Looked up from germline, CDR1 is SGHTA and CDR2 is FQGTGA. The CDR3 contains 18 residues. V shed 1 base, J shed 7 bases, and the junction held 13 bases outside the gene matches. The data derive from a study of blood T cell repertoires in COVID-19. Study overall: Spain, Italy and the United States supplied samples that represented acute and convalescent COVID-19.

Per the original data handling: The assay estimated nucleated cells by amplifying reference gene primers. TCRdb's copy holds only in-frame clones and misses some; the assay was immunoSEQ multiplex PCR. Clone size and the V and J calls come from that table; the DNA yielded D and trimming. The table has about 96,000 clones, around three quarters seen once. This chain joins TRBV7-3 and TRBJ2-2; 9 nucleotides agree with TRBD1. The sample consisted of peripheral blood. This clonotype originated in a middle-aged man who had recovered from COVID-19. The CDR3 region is CASSLSPDRGRVNGELFF. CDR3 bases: TGTGCCAGCAGCTTAAGTCCGGACAGGGGAAGGGTTAACGGGGAGCTGTTTTTT.